This T cell receptor (beta chain) was observed in a study of cytomegalovirus exposure and HLA in healthy donors. General study results and limits: High sensitivity and specificity were reportedly achieved when the classifier diagnosed cytomegalovirus status. It was 164 TCR beta chains that were listed as cytomegalovirus-associated.

A word on this clone: Its target is unknown.

V lost 0 bases, J lost 6 bases, and 8 bases stayed unmatched. Germline V CDR1 and CDR2: SGHTA, FQGTGA. The CDR3 is 17 residues long. The PCR employed 60 Vbeta primers together with 13 Jbeta primers. The data were produced by immunoSEQ multiplex PCR, yet TCRdb's version contains in-frame clones alone and is incomplete. The sample has 130,000 or so clones; approximately 77% are singletons. Sequenced material: PBMCs. The chain combines TRBV7-3 with TRBJ2-1; 10 bases align to TRBD2. The sequence was collected from a woman aged 60-75 years in good health and CMV-seronegative. The CDR3 coding sequence is TGTGCCAGCAGCTTAACGTTGCTAGCGGGAGTATTCAATGAGCAGTTCTTC. It translates to CASSLTLLAGVFNEQFF. Supplemented by reference TRBV7-3 and TRBJ2-1, the full variable domain reads GAGVSQTPSNKVTEKGKYVELRCDPISGHTALYWYRQSLGQGPEFLIYFQGTGAADDSGLPNDRFFAVRPEGSVSTLKIQRTERGDSAVYLCASSLTLLAGVFNEQFFGPGTRLTVL.